This TCR beta chain was sequenced during a study of T cell repertoires in cytomegalovirus infection. Turning to the study itself: Public TCR beta signatures indicated both CMV infection and matching HLA type.

Using its own MiXCR run on the reads, TCRdb lists one record per CDR3 protein. There are some 200,000 distinct CDR3 sequences in the sample; roughly a fifth occur only once, and 2.5% to 3% lies in the top ten. Looked up from germline, CDR1 is SNHLY and CDR2 is FYNNEI. The CDR3 is made up of 19 amino acids. Unmatched junction bases numbered 7, after V lost 3 bases and J lost 0 bases. This clonotype was detected a few times. Its antigen remains unidentified. Study observations and caveats: People with CMV and the relevant HLA were identified by cumulative public TCR beta family frequency. CMV-specific HLA-C-restricted TCR beta clonotypes dominated the ex vivo response.

Sequences were obtained from PBMCs. The clonotype originates from a human donor in good health (CMV status not recorded). Some clones in this sample may be carry-over from other donors' samples. The V and J genes are TRBV2 and TRBJ2-2; 13 bases align to TRBD2. CDR3 in DNA: TGTGCCAGCAGTGAGAGACTAGCGGGGGGCCTCTCGAACACCGGGGAGCTGTTTTTT. Translation gives CASSERLAGGLSNTGELFF. Supplemented by reference TRBV2 and TRBJ2-2, the full variable domain reads EPEVTQTPSHQVTQMGQEVILRCVPISNHLYFYWYRQILGQKVEFLVSFYNNEISEKSEIFDDQFSVERPDGSNFTLKIRSTKLEDSAMYFCASSERLAGGLSNTGELFFGEGSRLTVL.